This TCR beta chain is from a study of CD8+ T cells in alopecia areata. Reverse transcription of extracted RNA yielded cDNA, which provided the sequencing template. The table came from immunoSEQ multiplex PCR; TCRdb's copy has only in-frame clones and leaves some out. The table has roughly 150,000 clones, more than 45% seen once; the top ten hold roughly 19%. V lost 5 bases and J lost 2; bases outside the gene matches: 8. Germline lookup yields CDR1 GTSNPN and CDR2 SVGIG (reference sequence). The CDR3 extends over 14 amino acids. The sequencing used CD8+ T cells sorted from blood, collected at week 0. This TCR came from a human donor with alopecia areata. V gene TRBV30 combines with J gene TRBJ2-7; 8 positions match TRBD1. The CDR3 spells CAWGRGQGTYEQYF. DNA for the CDR3: TGTGCCTGGGGGCGCGGACAGGGCACCTACGAGCAGTACTTC.